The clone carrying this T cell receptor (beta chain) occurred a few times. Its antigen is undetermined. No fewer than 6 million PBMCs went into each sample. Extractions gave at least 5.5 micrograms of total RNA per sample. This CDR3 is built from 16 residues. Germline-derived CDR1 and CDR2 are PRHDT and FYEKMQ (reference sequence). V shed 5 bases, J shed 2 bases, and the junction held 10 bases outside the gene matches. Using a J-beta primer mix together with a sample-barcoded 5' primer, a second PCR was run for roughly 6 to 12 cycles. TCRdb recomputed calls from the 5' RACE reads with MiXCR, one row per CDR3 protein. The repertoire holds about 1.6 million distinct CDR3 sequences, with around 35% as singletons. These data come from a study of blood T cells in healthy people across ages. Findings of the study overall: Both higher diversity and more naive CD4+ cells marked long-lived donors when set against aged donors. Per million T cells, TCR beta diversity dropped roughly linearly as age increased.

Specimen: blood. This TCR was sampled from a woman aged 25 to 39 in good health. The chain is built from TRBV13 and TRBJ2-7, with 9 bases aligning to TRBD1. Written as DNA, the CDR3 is TGTGCCAGCAGCCGAGAGGTGGGACAGGGTCCCTACGAGCAGTACTTC. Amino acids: CASSREVGQGPYEQYF.